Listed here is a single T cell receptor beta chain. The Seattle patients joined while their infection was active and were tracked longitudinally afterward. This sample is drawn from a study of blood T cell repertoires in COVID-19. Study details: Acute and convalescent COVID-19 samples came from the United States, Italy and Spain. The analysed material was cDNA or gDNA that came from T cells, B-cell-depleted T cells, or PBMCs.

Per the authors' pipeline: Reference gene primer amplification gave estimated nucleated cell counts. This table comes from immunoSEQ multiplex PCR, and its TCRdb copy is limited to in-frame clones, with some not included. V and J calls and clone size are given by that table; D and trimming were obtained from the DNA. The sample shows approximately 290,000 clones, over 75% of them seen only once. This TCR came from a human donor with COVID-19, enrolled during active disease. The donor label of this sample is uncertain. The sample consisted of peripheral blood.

As DNA, the CDR3 is TGCGCCAGCAGCTTGGCCGGACAGGGGGCAGGAGATACGCAGTATTTT. Amino acids: CASSLAGQGAGDTQYF. The V gene is TRBV5-1, the J gene TRBJ2-3; 11 bases are shared with TRBD1. CDR3 length: 16 residues. The trim removed 0 bases at V and 5 bases at J, leaving 5 bases unmatched. Germline values: CDR1 SGHRS, CDR2 YFSETQ.